A single sample gave rise to the 15 T cell receptor beta chains below, sequenced in a study of Ad26.COV2.S vaccination and SARS-CoV-2 variants (dated by TCRdb to about 2021). The library was produced with the immunoSEQ multiplex PCR assay. What TCRdb holds here is the immuneACCESS table cut down to in-frame rearrangements. Part of the clones is not present; checked against another copy, under half of the missing clones reflect an unresolved V gene, and the others are unexplained. Within this sample are about 440,000 clones, with roughly 91% of them counted one time only. Clones ranked in the top ten supply around 4.2% of the sample. Interpreted using the paper, the treatment or condition label stands for: 19 received Ad26.COV2.S at low or high dose, single or two shots; roughly five received placebo; per-sample allocation not given. Repertoires of vaccine and placebo recipients were sequenced from samples collected on day 63 after the first injection.

The sequenced sample was peripheral blood, obtained in a trial of Ad26.COV2.S vaccine versus placebo. Receptors originate from a person aged 18-60 years who received the Ad26.COV2.S COVID-19 vaccine or a placebo.

The rearrangement joins TRBV3-1 (or the pseudogene TRBV3-2) to TRBJ2-7; D is unclear. Trimming took off 4 bases at V and 3 bases at J, with 4 bases between the two ends. Germline CDR1 reads LGHDT; CDR2 reads YNNKEL (reference sequence). The CDR3 runs 11 residues. CDR3 in DNA: TGTGCCAGCAGCCCTCTCTACGAGCAGTACTTC. Protein product: CASSPLYEQYF.

V and J are TRBV4-1 and TRBJ1-5; no reliable D call. V shed 1 base and J shed 2 bases, with 12 bases lying between them. Germline assignment: CDR1 MGHRA and CDR2 YSYEKL. This CDR3 is built from 16 residues. Written as DNA, the CDR3 is TGCGCCAGCAGCCAAGGAACGGGTACAGGCAATCAGCCCCAGCATTTT. It codes for CASSQGTGTGNQPQHF.

This clone was seen only a few times. CDR3 sequence (DNA): TGTGCCAGCAGCCAGGGACAGGGGGCCGTCTACGAGCAGTACTTC. Its translation is CASSQGQGAVYEQYF. The V and J genes are TRBV7-6 and TRBJ2-7; 12 bases align to TRBD1. V shed 5 bases, J shed 3 bases, and the junction held 5 bases outside the gene matches. CDR3 length: 15 residues. Germline loops: CDR1 SGHVS, CDR2 FNYEAQ.

This clone showed up just once. The chain recombines TRBV27 with TRBJ2-5; D uncertain. Germline CDR1 and CDR2: MNHEY and SMNVEV (reference sequence). V lost 5 bases, J lost 0 bases, and 4 bases lay in between. The length of the CDR3 is 12 residues. Here the CDR3 DNA reads TGTGCCAGCAGTCCCGACCAAGAGACCCAGTACTTC. Translated: CASSPDQETQYF.

J is TRBJ2-5 and V is TRBV6-5; 11 nucleotides line up with TRBD2. Germline-derived CDR1 and CDR2 are MNHEY and SVGAGI. V lost 7 bases, J lost 6 bases, and 4 bases stayed unmatched. The CDR3 runs to 13 residues. CDR3 DNA sequence: TGTGCCAGCAATAGCGGGAGGGGTAAGACCCAGTACTTC. Amino acids: CASNSGRGKTQYF.

V gene TRBV6-5 combines with J gene TRBJ1-1; D may be TRBD1 (6 bases). V lost 5 bases, J lost 8 bases, and 18 bases lay in between. Per germline, CDR1 MNHEY and CDR2 SVGAGI. The CDR3 contains 14 residues. The DNA of the CDR3 is TGTGCCAGCAGTCGGGATGGGGACAACTGGGAAGCTTTCTTT. Protein: CASSRDGDNWEAFF.

The V and J genes are TRBV30 and TRBJ2-3; D is ambiguous. Trimming removed 0 bases from V and 3 bases from J, with 7 bases in between. The CDR3 totals 13 residues. CDR1 is GTSNPN and CDR2 is SVGIG in the germline V gene (reference sequence). The CDR3 loop is CAWSVRSTDTQYF. CDR3 nucleotide sequence: TGTGCCTGGAGTGTAAGGTCTACAGATACGCAGTATTTT.

The V gene is TRBV7-3, the J gene TRBJ2-6; 12 positions match TRBD1. V was pared by 1 base and J by 0 bases, with 4 bases of the junction left unmatched. This CDR3 spans 19 amino acids. Looked up from germline, CDR1 is SGHTA and CDR2 is FQGTGA. In DNA, the CDR3 is TGTGCCAGCAGCTTAAGCGGGACAGGGGGCTCCTCTGGGGCCAACGTCCTGACTTTC. Translation: CASSLSGTGGSSGANVLTF.

This chain joins TRBV25-1 and TRBJ1-2; a weak D match, TRBD1 (5 bases). The CDR3 loop spans 14 amino acids. From germline, CDR1 is MGHDK and CDR2 SYGVNS. V was clipped by 1 base and J by 4 bases, with 10 bases between them. CDR3 sequence reads: CASSESGASYGYTF. CDR3 coding DNA: TGTGCCAGCAGTGAATCTGGGGCGAGCTATGGCTACACCTTC.

The chain employs TRBV4-2 and TRBJ2-1; TRBD1 agrees at 9 bases. Germline-derived CDR1 and CDR2 are LGHNA and YNFKEQ. CDR3 length: 17 residues. J lost 8 bases, V lost 0 bases, and 11 bases had no gene match. The CDR3 DNA sequence: TGTGCCAGCAGCCAAGATTGGGACAGGGTACAATTTCATGAGCAGTTCTTC. This codes for CASSQDWDRVQFHEQFF.

This clone turned up a few times. V usage is TRBV27 and J usage is TRBJ2-1, with D maybe TRBD2 (5 bases). Germline assignment: CDR1 MNHEY and CDR2 SMNVEV (reference sequence). The germline V and J ends were trimmed by 7 bases and 8 bases, with 15 bases remaining between them. The CDR3 contains 13 residues. The CDR3 spells CASNGGSGYEQFF. The CDR3 DNA follows: TGTGCCAGCAATGGAGGATCGGGGTATGAGCAGTTCTTC.

The chain couples TRBV7-3 to TRBJ2-2; 10 bases match TRBD1. Germline lookup yields CDR1 SGHTA and CDR2 FQGTGA. The CDR3 covers 13 residues. V lost 8 bases, J lost 4 bases, and 1 base stayed unmatched. CDR3 amino acids: CASRTGGTGELFF. In DNA form, the CDR3 reads TGTGCCAGCCGGACAGGGGGCACCGGGGAGCTGTTTTTT.

The chain employs TRBV29-1 and TRBJ1-3, with 7 bases fitting TRBD1. In germline, CDR1 is SQVTM, CDR2 ANQGSEA. This CDR3 has 14 amino acids. V lost 7 bases, J lost 4 bases, and 10 bases stayed unmatched. CDR3 sequence (DNA): TGCAGCGGACGAGTTTCAGGGGGGGGAAACACCATATATTTT. Encoded protein: CSGRVSGGGNTIYF.

This chain connects TRBV5-5 to TRBJ2-5; 7 bases fit TRBD1. Germline-derived CDR1 and CDR2 are SGHKS and YYEKEE (reference sequence). Germline trimming cut 3 bases from V and 2 bases from J; bases unmatched to any gene: 7. This CDR3 has 15 amino acids. In DNA, the CDR3 is TGTGCCAGCAGCTCCGGGACAGTAAAACAAGAGACCCAGTACTTC. Translated, it gives CASSSGTVKQETQYF.

The V gene is TRBV19, the J gene TRBJ1-6; 10 nucleotides agree with TRBD1. CDR1 and CDR2 (germline): LNHDA, SQIVND (reference sequence). CDR3 size: 14 residues. V shed 9 bases and J 9 bases; nucleotides not matched to a gene: 8. The CDR3 sequence: CASQSGTGASPLHF. In DNA, the CDR3 is TGTGCCAGCCAATCCGGGACAGGGGCTTCACCCCTCCACTTT.